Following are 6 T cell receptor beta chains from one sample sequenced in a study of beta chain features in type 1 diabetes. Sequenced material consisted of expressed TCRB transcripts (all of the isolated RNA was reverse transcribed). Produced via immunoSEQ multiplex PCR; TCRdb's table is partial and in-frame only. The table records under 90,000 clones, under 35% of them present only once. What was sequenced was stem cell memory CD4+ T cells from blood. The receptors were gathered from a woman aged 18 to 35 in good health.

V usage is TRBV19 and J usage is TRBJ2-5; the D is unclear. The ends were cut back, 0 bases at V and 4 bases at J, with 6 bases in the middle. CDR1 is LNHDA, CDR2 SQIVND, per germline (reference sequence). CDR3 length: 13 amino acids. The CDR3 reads CASSIDPGETQYF. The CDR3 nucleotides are TGTGCCAGTAGTATAGACCCCGGAGAGACCCAGTACTTC.

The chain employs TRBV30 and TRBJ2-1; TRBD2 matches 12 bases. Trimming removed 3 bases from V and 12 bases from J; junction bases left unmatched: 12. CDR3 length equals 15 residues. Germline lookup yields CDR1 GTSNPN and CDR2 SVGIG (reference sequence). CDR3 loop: CAWRPGLAGSTRQFF. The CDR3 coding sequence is TGTGCCTGGAGACCGGGACTAGCGGGTTCTACCCGGCAGTTCTTC.

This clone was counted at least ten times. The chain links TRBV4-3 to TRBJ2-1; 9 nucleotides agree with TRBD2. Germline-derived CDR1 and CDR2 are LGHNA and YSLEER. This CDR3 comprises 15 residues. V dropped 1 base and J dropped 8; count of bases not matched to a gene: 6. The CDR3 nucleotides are TGCGCCAGCAGCCAAGGCGGGGGGGCTCTTCATGAGCAGTTCTTC. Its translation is CASSQGGGALHEQFF.

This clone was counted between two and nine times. CDR3 protein: CASSAMTGVGEQYF. The CDR3 DNA reads TGTGCCAGCAGCGCAATGACAGGAGTGGGCGAGCAGTACTTC. V gene TRBV6-5 combines with J gene TRBJ2-7; the D gene is possibly TRBD1 (6 bases). Trimming shortened V by 6 bases and J by 6 bases, and 18 bases separated the two germline ends. The CDR3 length is 14 residues. CDR1 and CDR2 from the germline V gene are MNHEY and SVGAGI.

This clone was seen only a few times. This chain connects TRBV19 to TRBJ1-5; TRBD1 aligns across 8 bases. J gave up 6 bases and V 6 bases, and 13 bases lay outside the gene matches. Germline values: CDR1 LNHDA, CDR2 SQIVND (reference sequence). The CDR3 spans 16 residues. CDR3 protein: CASSPGLTGVAQPQHF. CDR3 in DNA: TGTGCCAGTAGCCCCGGACTGACAGGGGTGGCTCAGCCCCAGCATTTT.

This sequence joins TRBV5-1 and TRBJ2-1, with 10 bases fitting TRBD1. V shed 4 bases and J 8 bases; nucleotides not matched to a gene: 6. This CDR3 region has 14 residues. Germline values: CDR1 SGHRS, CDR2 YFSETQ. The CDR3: CASSLRQGADEQFF. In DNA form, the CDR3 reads TGCGCCAGCAGCCTACGACAGGGGGCCGATGAGCAGTTCTTC.